One T cell receptor beta chain is described in this entry. Its antigen is not identified. This specimen belongs to a study of TIL therapy for anti-PD-1-resistant metastatic lung cancer. The overall study: Patients then received nivolumab; progressors got lymphodepletion, TIL and IL-2. Study results and caveats: After infusion, TIL clonotypes partly replaced peripheral T cells and declined over months.

Time point described: pre-treatment sample, taken before nivolumab and TIL therapy. The immunoSEQ assay was v3. The repertoire was sequenced with immunoSEQ multiplex PCR; TCRdb's copy has only in-frame clones and lacks some. The top ten hold roughly 2% of the sample, which has just under 60,000 clones, less than 75% seen once. The CDR3 contains 13 residues. Germline V gene lookup returns CDR1 MNHNS and CDR2 SASEGT. With 6 bases clipped from V and 5 bases from J, the junction kept 5 bases outside the gene matches. The chain combines TRBV6-1 with TRBJ2-3, with TRBD2 matching over 7 bases. The sample here was blood, taken at baseline. This sequence was found in a person between 30 and 80 years old with non-small cell lung cancer. The CDR3: CASSWGGRDTQYF. The CDR3 DNA follows: TGTGCCAGCAGCTGGGGAGGGCGAGATACGCAGTATTTT.